This T cell receptor (beta chain) was captured in a study of CD8+ T cells in alopecia areata. About the research overall: The drug, oral tofacitinib, was given to treated patients at 5 to 10 mg twice daily.

Treatment meaning: oral pan-JAK inhibitor, 5-10 mg twice daily. RNA was extracted and reverse transcribed into cDNA as the sequencing template. Libraries were prepared by immunoSEQ multiplex PCR; TCRdb keeps only in-frame clonotypes and omits some of them. In the table there are 150,000 to 200,000 clones, about three fifths of which are singletons. General observations from the study: Under tofacitinib, numerous expanded lesional clonotypes remained detectable in scalp and blood.

The CDR3 runs to 15 residues. Trimming removed 1 base at V and 7 bases at J, with 14 bases between. Germline assignment: CDR1 SGHRS and CDR2 YFSETQ. A note on this clone: Its antigen is not known.

The genes are TRBV5-1 and TRBJ1-4, with D possibly matching TRBD1 (5 bases). The sample consisted of CD4+ T cells sorted from blood, taken at week 24, from a patient treated with tofacitinib. The TCR comes from a human donor with alopecia areata. CDR3 DNA: TGCGCCAGCAGCTTGTCCGGCAGGGAGGGTGAAAAACTGTTTTTT. Amino acid sequence: CASSLSGREGEKLFF.